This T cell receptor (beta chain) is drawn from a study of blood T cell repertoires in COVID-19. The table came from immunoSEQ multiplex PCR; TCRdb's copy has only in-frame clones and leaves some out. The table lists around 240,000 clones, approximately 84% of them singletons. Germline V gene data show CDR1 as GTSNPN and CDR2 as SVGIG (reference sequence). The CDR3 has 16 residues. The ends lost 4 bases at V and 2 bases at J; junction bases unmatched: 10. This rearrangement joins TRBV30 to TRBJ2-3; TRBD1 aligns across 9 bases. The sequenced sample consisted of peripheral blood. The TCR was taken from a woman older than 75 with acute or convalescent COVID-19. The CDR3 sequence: CAWTGGTGIFTDTQYF. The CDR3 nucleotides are TGTGCCTGGACCGGGGGGACAGGGATTTTCACAGATACGCAGTATTTT. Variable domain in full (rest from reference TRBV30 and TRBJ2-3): SQTIHQWPATLVQPVGSPLSLECTVEGTSNPNLYWYRQAAGRGLQLLFYSVGIGQISSEVPQNLSASRPQDRQFILSSKKLLLSDSGFYLCAWTGGTGIFTDTQYFGPGTRLTVL.